The 17 T cell receptor beta chains given below trace back to one sample, sequenced in a study of CD8 T cells in Susac syndrome. Random hexamers were used to reverse transcribe 0.5 to 1 ug of RNA. TCRdb reanalysed the immunoSEQ multiplex PCR reads using MiXCR and keeps one entry per CDR3 protein. The sample has 15,000 to 20,000 distinct CDR3 sequences; roughly 95% are singletons. The sample taken for sequencing was CD8+ T cells from PBMCs. The receptors originated from a human donor in good health.

In its sample, this clonotype was seen once. This chain joins TRBV12-3 or TRBV12-4 and TRBJ2-5; 9 bases map to TRBD1. After removal of 6 bases from V and 4 bases from J, the junction contained 3 bases not matched to a gene. The CDR3 is 13 amino acids. DNA for the CDR3: TGTGCCAGCAGAACAGGGGGCGTAGAGACCCAGTACTTC. It yields the protein CASRTGGVETQYF.

The V gene is TRBV7-9, the J gene TRBJ2-1; 15 bases fit TRBD2. The length of the CDR3 is 17 residues. The junction had 10 bases not matched to a gene; V was cut back by 5 bases and J by 8 bases. Germline V lookup: CDR1 SEHNR, CDR2 FQNEAQ (reference sequence). CDR3 in amino acids: CASSHFGTSGRRDEQFF. The CDR3 bases are TGTGCCAGCAGCCACTTCGGGACTAGCGGGAGGAGGGATGAGCAGTTCTTC. The whole variable domain, remainder taken from reference TRBV7-9 and TRBJ2-1, is DTGVSQNPRHKITKRGQNVTFRCDPISEHNRLYWYRQTLGQGPEFLTYFQNEAQLEKSRLLSDRFSAERPKGSFSTLEIQRTEQGDSAMYLCASSHFGTSGRRDEQFFGPGTRLTVL.

This rearrangement joins TRBV7-3 to TRBJ2-3, with 9 bases identical to TRBD2. The CDR3 has 19 residues. The germline V gene has CDR1 SGHTA and CDR2 FQGTGA. Germline trimming cut 5 bases from V and 2 bases from J; bases unmatched to any gene: 17. This CDR3 reads CASSQVAGDQVGDTDTQYF. CDR3 nucleotide sequence: TGTGCCAGCAGCCAGGTAGCGGGAGATCAGGTTGGGGACACAGATACGCAGTATTTT. The full variable domain, in which reference TRBV7-3 and TRBJ2-3 provide the parts outside the CDR3, is GAGVSQTPSNKVTEKGKYVELRCDPISGHTALYWYRQSLGQGPEFLIYFQGTGAADDSGLPNDRFFAVRPEGSVSTLKIQRTERGDSAVYLCASSQVAGDQVGDTDTQYFGPGTRLTVL.

The genes are TRBV19 and TRBJ1-1; no clear D. Trimming took 1 base from V and 5 from J, leaving 8 bases between them. The length of the CDR3 is 13 residues. The germline V gene has CDR1 LNHDA and CDR2 SQIVND (reference sequence). The CDR3 protein is CASSIVGATEAFF. The CDR3 DNA reads as TGTGCCAGTAGTATAGTGGGAGCTACTGAAGCTTTCTTT.

The genes are TRBV12-5 and TRBJ2-3, with TRBD2 identical over 7 bases. Unmatched junction bases numbered 4, after V lost 1 base and J lost 3 bases. This CDR3 is built from 15 residues. Per germline, CDR1 LGHNT and CDR2 FRNRAP. The CDR3 nucleotides read TGTGCTAGTGGTTTGGGACTAGCATGGACAGATACGCAGTATTTT. Translated: CASGLGLAWTDTQYF.

V and J are TRBV12-3 or TRBV12-4 and TRBJ2-5, with 7 bases fitting TRBD1. There are 15 residues in the CDR3. The J segment lost 5 bases and the V segment lost 6 bases, leaving 12 bases of the junction unmatched. The CDR3 coding sequence is TGTGCCAGCAGACCGACAGGGATGGGGTCGGAGACCCAGTACTTC. Its translation: CASRPTGMGSETQYF.

This clonotype was seen only once. This chain links TRBV7-9 with TRBJ2-3; the D gene is possibly TRBD2 (5 bases). The CDR3 has 15 residues. The germline gives CDR1 SEHNR, CDR2 FQNEAQ (reference sequence). Trimming removed 11 bases at V and 4 bases at J, with 22 bases between. DNA for the CDR3: TGTGCCGGGAAAGGCGAGGGCCCCCCACCAGATACGCAGTATTTT. Translated, it gives CAGKGEGPPPDTQYF. The variable domain in full, completed from reference TRBV7-9 and TRBJ2-3, reads DTGVSQNPRHKITKRGQNVTFRCDPISEHNRLYWYRQTLGQGPEFLTYFQNEAQLEKSRLLSDRFSAERPKGSFSTLEIQRTEQGDSAMYLCAGKGEGPPPDTQYFGPGTRLTVL.

The chain recombines TRBV5-5 with TRBJ2-1; D uncertain. CDR3 length equals 13 residues. V lost 4 bases and J 7 bases, leaving 12 bases between the germline ends. Germline values: CDR1 SGHKS, CDR2 YYEKEE (reference sequence). DNA for the CDR3: TGTGCCAGCAGCCTCGCAGCGCGGAATGAGCAGTTCTTC. It specifies CASSLAARNEQFF.

The rearrangement uses TRBV7-9 and TRBJ2-7, with D perhaps matching TRBD1 (5 bases). V was clipped by 0 bases and J by 3 bases, with 9 bases between them. The germline V gene has CDR1 SEHNR and CDR2 FQNEAQ (reference sequence). This CDR3 is built from 14 residues. Written as DNA, the CDR3 is TGTGCCAGCAGCTTAGCCTCCAGGGACTACGAGCAGTACTTC. It translates to CASSLASRDYEQYF.

V and J are TRBV7-9 and TRBJ2-2, with a weak D call TRBD2 (5 bases). Germline loops: CDR1 SEHNR, CDR2 FQNEAQ (reference sequence). CDR3 length equals 15 residues. Trimming stripped 0 bases from V and 2 bases from J, with 7 bases between. DNA of the CDR3: TGTGCCAGCAGCTTAGCAGACTATAACACCGGGGAGCTGTTTTTT. Translating it yields CASSLADYNTGELFF. Filled out from reference TRBV7-9 and TRBJ2-2, the complete variable domain reads DTGVSQNPRHKITKRGQNVTFRCDPISEHNRLYWYRQTLGQGPEFLTYFQNEAQLEKSRLLSDRFSAERPKGSFSTLEIQRTEQGDSAMYLCASSLADYNTGELFFGEGSRLTVL.

J is TRBJ1-1 and V is TRBV13, with D possibly being TRBD1 (6 bases). Trimming took off 5 bases at V and 4 bases at J, with 11 bases between the two ends. Germline V gene lookup returns CDR1 PRHDT and CDR2 FYEKMQ (reference sequence). The CDR3 contains 13 residues. CDR3 sequence (DNA): TGTGCCAGCAGCCCCCCAGGGGTCACTGAAGCTTTCTTT. It encodes CASSPPGVTEAFF.

This sequence joins TRBV5-4 and TRBJ1-1; D possibly corresponds to TRBD1 (6 bases). From germline, CDR1 is SGHNT and CDR2 YYREEE (reference sequence). This CDR3 has 15 residues. Trimming removed 0 bases from V and 3 bases from J, with 12 bases in between. The chain's CDR3 is CASSLDGGLDTEAFF. The DNA for the CDR3 is TGTGCCAGCAGCTTGGATGGGGGCCTGGACACTGAAGCTTTCTTT.

The CDR3 DNA reads as TGTGCCAGCAGCGTACCGGGGACTACCGACCTCCCAAGCTCTGGGGCCAACGTCCTGACTTTC. Translated: CASSVPGTTDLPSSGANVLTF. The gene calls are TRBV9 and TRBJ2-6; 7 nucleotides match TRBD2. This CDR3 region has 21 residues. V gave up 1 base and J gave up 0 bases; unmatched junction bases: 16. Germline V gene lookup returns CDR1 SGDLS and CDR2 YYNGEE.

V gene TRBV13 combines with J gene TRBJ2-5, with 11 bases that match TRBD2. The CDR3 has 16 amino acids. Per the germline V gene, CDR1 is PRHDT and CDR2 is FYEKMQ (reference sequence). The ends lost 5 bases at V and 1 base at J; junction bases unmatched: 6. This CDR3 reads CASSRRLAGLQETQYF. CDR3 in DNA: TGTGCCAGCAGCCGCCGACTAGCGGGGCTCCAAGAGACCCAGTACTTC.

The CDR3 nucleotides read TGTGCCTGGAGTGTACTAGGAGGGGACCACGGGGAGCAGTTCTTC. This gives the protein CAWSVLGGDHGEQFF. The chain employs TRBV30 and TRBJ2-1, with D possibly TRBD2 on 6 matching bases. The V gene's germline CDR1 is GTSNPN and CDR2 SVGIG (reference sequence). Trimming removed 0 bases at V and 10 bases at J, with 19 bases between. The CDR3 is 15 amino acids.

This sequence joins TRBV7-9 and TRBJ2-7; possible D gene TRBD2, 6 bases. The CDR3 runs to 14 residues. V shed 5 bases and J shed 0 bases, with 11 bases lying between them. Germline CDR1 and CDR2: SEHNR and FQNEAQ (reference sequence). The CDR3 region is CASSPSESSYEQYF. DNA of the CDR3: TGTGCCAGCAGCCCTAGCGAAAGCTCCTACGAGCAGTACTTC.

The chain carries TRBV15 and TRBJ2-5; 9 nucleotides match TRBD2. CDR3 length equals 17 residues. V shed 5 bases, J shed 3 bases, and the junction held 13 bases outside the gene matches. Germline assignment: CDR1 LNHNV and CDR2 YYDKDF (reference sequence). The CDR3: CATSWIAGVRGKETQYF. As DNA, the CDR3 is TGTGCCACCAGCTGGATAGCGGGAGTGAGAGGGAAAGAGACCCAGTACTTC.